The entry below describes one T cell receptor (beta chain). Its antigen is not identified. The data are from a study of graft-versus-host responses after intestinal transplantation. About the study: All recipients were transplanted with multivisceral, liver-intestinal, or isolated intestinal grafts. Findings of the study overall: Allografts of one patient group, those with graft-donor T cell macrochimerism, had high graft-versus-host to host-versus-graft clonal ratios. Present in recipient marrow, GvH clones included some that appeared first in ileum or blood.

Graft tissue processing released intraepithelial and lamina propria lymphocytes. The method was immunoSEQ multiplex PCR; TCRdb's version includes in-frame clones alone and lacks a portion of them. Of about 37,000 clones in the sample, about nine tenths were seen once. Sequenced material: ileum tissue, taken approximately 200 days after intestinal transplant. The clonotype originates from a human patient who received an intestinal transplant, so some T cells may come from the graft donor.

As DNA, the CDR3 is TGTGCCAGCAGCACGGGACAGGAGCAGTTCTTC. It is translated as CASSTGQEQFF. This chain uses TRBV7-9 with TRBJ2-1; 7 positions match TRBD1. Germline V CDR1 and CDR2: SEHNR, FQNEAQ (reference sequence). The CDR3 covers 11 residues. The V and J ends lost 5 bases and 10 bases, in that order; junction bases with no gene match: 2.